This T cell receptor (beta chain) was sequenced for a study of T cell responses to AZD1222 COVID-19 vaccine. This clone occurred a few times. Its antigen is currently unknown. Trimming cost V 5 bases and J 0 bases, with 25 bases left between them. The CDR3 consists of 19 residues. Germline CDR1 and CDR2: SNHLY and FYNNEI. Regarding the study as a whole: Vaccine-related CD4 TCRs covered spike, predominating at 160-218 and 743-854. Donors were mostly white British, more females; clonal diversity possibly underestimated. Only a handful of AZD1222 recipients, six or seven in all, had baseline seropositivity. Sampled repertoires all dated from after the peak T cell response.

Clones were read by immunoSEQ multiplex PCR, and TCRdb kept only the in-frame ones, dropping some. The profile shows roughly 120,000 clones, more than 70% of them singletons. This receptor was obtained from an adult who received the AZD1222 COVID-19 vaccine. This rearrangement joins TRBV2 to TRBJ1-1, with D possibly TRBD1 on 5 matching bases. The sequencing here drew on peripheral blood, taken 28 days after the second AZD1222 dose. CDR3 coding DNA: TGTGCCAGCAGTACTGGCACCTCGCCCGCACGACAGATGAACACTGAAGCTTTCTTT. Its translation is CASSTGTSPARQMNTEAFF.